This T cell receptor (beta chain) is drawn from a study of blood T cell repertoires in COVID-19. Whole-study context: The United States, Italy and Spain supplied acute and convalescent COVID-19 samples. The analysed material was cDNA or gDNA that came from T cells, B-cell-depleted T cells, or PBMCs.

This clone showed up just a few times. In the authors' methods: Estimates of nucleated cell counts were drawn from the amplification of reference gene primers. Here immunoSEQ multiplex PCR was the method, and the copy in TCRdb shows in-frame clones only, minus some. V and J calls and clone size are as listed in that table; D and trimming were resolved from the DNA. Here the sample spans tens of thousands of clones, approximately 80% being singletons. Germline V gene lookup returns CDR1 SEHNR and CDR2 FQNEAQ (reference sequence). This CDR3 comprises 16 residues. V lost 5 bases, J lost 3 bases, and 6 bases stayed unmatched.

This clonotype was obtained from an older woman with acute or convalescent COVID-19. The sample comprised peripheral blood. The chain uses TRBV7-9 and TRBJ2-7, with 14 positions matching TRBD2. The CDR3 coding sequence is TGTGCCAGCAGCACCCGACTAGCGGGAGGGGGCTACGAGCAGTACTTC. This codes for CASSTRLAGGGYEQYF. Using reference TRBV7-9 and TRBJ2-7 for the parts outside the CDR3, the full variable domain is DTGVSQNPRHKITKRGQNVTFRCDPISEHNRLYWYRQTLGQGPEFLTYFQNEAQLEKSRLLSDRFSAERPKGSFSTLEIQRTEQGDSAMYLCASSTRLAGGGYEQYFGPGTRLTVT.